A selection of T cell receptor beta chains follows, all from one sample in a study of T cell responses to AZD1222 COVID-19 vaccine. TCRdb's table, derived via immunoSEQ multiplex PCR, lists solely in-frame clones and lacks some. The sample shows tens of thousands of clones, about 92% of them seen only once. This sample comprised peripheral blood, obtained on day 0 of AZD1222 vaccination. All receptors come from an adult in good health. CDR3s include the opening cysteine and the closing phenylalanine or tryptophan. D genes are given only for firm matches. Clone size, where shown, is once, few, many, or a class for clones that have expanded.

CDR3nt: TGCAGCGTGGAGGTTTCAGGGTGGGGTAGCGGTGATCGGGCCTACGAGCAGTACTTC; CDR3aa: CSVEVSGWGSGDRAYEQYF; len: 19; v_gene: TRBV29-1; d_gene: .; j_gene: TRBJ2-7; abundance: .
CDR3nt: TGTGCCAGCAGCTTTGATCAGGGGGCGTCGGGCTACACCTTC; CDR3aa: CASSFDQGASGYTF; len: 14; v_gene: TRBV11-3; d_gene: TRBD1; j_gene: TRBJ1-2; abundance: .
CDR3nt: TGTGCCAGTAGTCTTTACAGGGAAGCTGAAAAACTGTTTTTT; CDR3aa: CASSLYREAEKLFF; len: 14; v_gene: TRBV19; d_gene: .; j_gene: TRBJ1-4; abundance: .
CDR3nt: TGTGCCAAGACAGTTGCAACTAATGAAAAACTGTTTTTT; CDR3aa: CAKTVATNEKLFF; len: 13; v_gene: TRBV12-3/TRBV12-4; d_gene: .; j_gene: TRBJ1-4; abundance: .
CDR3nt: TGTGCCAGCACCCCCCTAGGGGGGACTGTCTCCGGCTACACCTTC; CDR3aa: CASTPLGGTVSGYTF; len: 15; v_gene: TRBV5-5; d_gene: .; j_gene: TRBJ1-2; abundance: .
CDR3nt: TGTGCCAGCAGTGAAATATCAGGTTCCGGAAACACCATATATTTT; CDR3aa: CASSEISGSGNTIYF; len: 15; v_gene: TRBV2; d_gene: .; j_gene: TRBJ1-3; abundance: .
CDR3nt: TGTGCCAGCATTTCACAGGGGTTGGAGGGCTACACCTTC; CDR3aa: CASISQGLEGYTF; len: 13; v_gene: TRBV6-5; d_gene: TRBD1; j_gene: TRBJ1-2; abundance: .
CDR3nt: TGTGCCAGCAGCTTCCCGGGCCATAATCAGCCCCAGCATTTT; CDR3aa: CASSFPGHNQPQHF; len: 14; v_gene: TRBV11-2; d_gene: .; j_gene: TRBJ1-5; abundance: .
CDR3nt: TGTGCCAGCAGCTCGGGGCCCGCCAACACAGATACGCAGTATTTT; CDR3aa: CASSSGPANTDTQYF; len: 15; v_gene: TRBV7-9; d_gene: .; j_gene: TRBJ2-3; abundance: once
CDR3nt: TGTGCCAGCTCACCGGACGAGGGGGCGCGTGGCTACACCTTC; CDR3aa: CASSPDEGARGYTF; len: 14; v_gene: TRBV18; d_gene: TRBD1; j_gene: TRBJ1-2; abundance: .
CDR3nt: TGTGCCAGCAGCGTAGCGGGTGACACCGGGGAGCTGTTTTTT; CDR3aa: CASSVAGDTGELFF; len: 14; v_gene: TRBV7-9; d_gene: TRBD2; j_gene: TRBJ2-2; abundance: once
CDR3nt: TGTGCCTGGAGGTGGCAGGGAGACGAAAAACTGTTTTTT; CDR3aa: CAWRWQGDEKLFF; len: 13; v_gene: TRBV30; d_gene: .; j_gene: TRBJ1-4; abundance: .
CDR3nt: TGTGCCAGCAGTACTACTAGCGGGGGGAGGGATACGCAGTATTTT; CDR3aa: CASSTTSGGRDTQYF; len: 15; v_gene: TRBV6-5; d_gene: TRBD2; j_gene: TRBJ2-3; abundance: .
CDR3nt: TGCAGTGCTAGGGAGACAAACACCATATATTTT; CDR3aa: CSARETNTIYF; len: 11; v_gene: TRBV20-1; d_gene: .; j_gene: TRBJ1-3; abundance: .
CDR3nt: TGTGCCAGCAGTGAGAGACAGGGGAGGGTCACTGAAGCTTTCTTT; CDR3aa: CASSERQGRVTEAFF; len: 15; v_gene: TRBV6-1; d_gene: TRBD1; j_gene: TRBJ1-1; abundance: .
CDR3nt: TGTGCCAGCAGCTTAGCGATAGGCAGTGAAGCTTTCTTT; CDR3aa: CASSLAIGSEAFF; len: 13; v_gene: TRBV7-2; d_gene: .; j_gene: TRBJ1-1; abundance: .
CDR3nt: TGTGCCATCAGTGAACCCAAGCGGGACTCCTACAATGAGCAGTTCTTC; CDR3aa: CAISEPKRDSYNEQFF; len: 16; v_gene: TRBV10-3; d_gene: TRBD2; j_gene: TRBJ2-1; abundance: .
CDR3nt: TGCGCCAGCAGCCAAGGCCCGAGCATTAATAATGAAAAACTGTTTTTT; CDR3aa: CASSQGPSINNEKLFF; len: 16; v_gene: TRBV4-1; d_gene: .; j_gene: TRBJ1-4; abundance: .
CDR3nt: TGTGCCAGCAGCGTGGGACAGGGGAAAGAGCAGTACTTC; CDR3aa: CASSVGQGKEQYF; len: 13; v_gene: TRBV9; d_gene: TRBD1; j_gene: TRBJ2-7; abundance: .
CDR3nt: TGTGCCACCTCTTTTCGCATGGTCGCTGAAGCTTTCTTT; CDR3aa: CATSFRMVAEAFF; len: 13; v_gene: TRBV6-5; d_gene: .; j_gene: TRBJ1-1; abundance: .
CDR3nt: TGTGCCAGCAGCCGTTCCCGGGGGGGCGGGGAGCTGTTTTTT; CDR3aa: CASSRSRGGGELFF; len: 14; v_gene: TRBV5-4; d_gene: TRBD2; j_gene: TRBJ2-2; abundance: .
CDR3nt: TGCAGCGCAGCACCTTCAGGGACCTACGAGCAGTACTTC; CDR3aa: CSAAPSGTYEQYF; len: 13; v_gene: TRBV29-1; d_gene: .; j_gene: TRBJ2-7; abundance: .
CDR3nt: TGTGCCAGCTCACCACTAGGGGACAGGGAGCTAAACTATGGCTACACCTTC; CDR3aa: CASSPLGDRELNYGYTF; len: 17; v_gene: TRBV18; d_gene: TRBD1; j_gene: TRBJ1-2; abundance: .
CDR3nt: TGTGCCAGCAGTTACAGGAATCGGGACGAGCAGTACTTC; CDR3aa: CASSYRNRDEQYF; len: 13; v_gene: TRBV6-6; d_gene: .; j_gene: TRBJ2-7; abundance: few
CDR3nt: TGTGCCAGCACACGCCGGGACTTCTACGAGCAGTACTTC; CDR3aa: CASTRRDFYEQYF; len: 13; v_gene: TRBV21-1; d_gene: .; j_gene: TRBJ2-7; abundance: once
CDR3nt: TGTGCCAGCAATCCCCGTAGGGCAGGGAATGAAAAACTGTTTTTT; CDR3aa: CASNPRRAGNEKLFF; len: 15; v_gene: TRBV2; d_gene: .; j_gene: TRBJ1-4; abundance: .
CDR3nt: TGTGCCAGTAGCGGGAGGACAGGGGGTAACTACGAGCAGTACTTC; CDR3aa: CASSGRTGGNYEQYF; len: 15; v_gene: TRBV19; d_gene: TRBD1; j_gene: TRBJ2-7; abundance: .
CDR3nt: TGTGCCAGCAGCTTAGACTCCGGAGAAGAGCAAGAGACCCAGTACTTC; CDR3aa: CASSLDSGEEQETQYF; len: 16; v_gene: TRBV13; d_gene: .; j_gene: TRBJ2-5; abundance: .
CDR3nt: TGTGCCAGCAGTTTATTACCGGGACAGGGAAACACTGAAGCTTTCTTT; CDR3aa: CASSLLPGQGNTEAFF; len: 16; v_gene: TRBV28; d_gene: TRBD1; j_gene: TRBJ1-1; abundance: .
CDR3nt: TGTGCCAGCAGCTCCCACGGACAGGGAGACTATGGCTACACCTTC; CDR3aa: CASSSHGQGDYGYTF; len: 15; v_gene: TRBV7-3; d_gene: TRBD1; j_gene: TRBJ1-2; abundance: .
CDR3nt: TGTGCCAGCAGTTTCCGTGACACTGAAGCTTTCTTT; CDR3aa: CASSFRDTEAFF; len: 12; v_gene: TRBV27; d_gene: .; j_gene: TRBJ1-1; abundance: .
CDR3nt: TGTGCCTGGAGTTTAGGGTTCACTGAAGCTTTCTTT; CDR3aa: CAWSLGFTEAFF; len: 12; v_gene: TRBV30; d_gene: .; j_gene: TRBJ1-1; abundance: once
CDR3nt: TGTGCCAGCAGCGTAGGAGGTTCCATGAACACTGAAGCTTTCTTT; CDR3aa: CASSVGGSMNTEAFF; len: 15; v_gene: TRBV9; d_gene: .; j_gene: TRBJ1-1; abundance: .
CDR3nt: TGCGCCAGCAGCAAAAGAGCGCAGGATGGCGAGCAGTACTTC; CDR3aa: CASSKRAQDGEQYF; len: 14; v_gene: TRBV5-1; d_gene: .; j_gene: TRBJ2-7; abundance: once
CDR3nt: TGCGCCAGCAGCCAAGTAGGGGGACAGGGAAACACCATATATTTT; CDR3aa: CASSQVGGQGNTIYF; len: 15; v_gene: TRBV4-3; d_gene: TRBD1; j_gene: TRBJ1-3; abundance: .
CDR3nt: TGTGCCATCAGCCCTTCACGGGGTCCAACCCTCGGTGGCTACACCTTC; CDR3aa: CAISPSRGPTLGGYTF; len: 16; v_gene: TRBV10-3; d_gene: .; j_gene: TRBJ1-2; abundance: .